This T cell receptor beta chain was sequenced for a study of Ad26.COV2.S vaccination and SARS-CoV-2 variants. On the study more broadly: The study gave Ad26.COV2.S intramuscularly, once or twice 56 days apart.

As for treatment: approximately 18 received Ad26.COV2.S at low or high dose, single or two shots; roughly 5 received placebo; per-sample allocation not given. The investigators took samples on day 63 after the first vaccine or placebo injection. Aged 18-55 years, donor was enrolled in Boston in 2020. Immunization relied on an Ad26 vector, which expressed Wuhan-strain SARS-CoV-2 spike. Study conclusions and caveats: Post-vaccination breadth of spike-specific CD8+ and CD4+ T cell responses was reportedly substantial.

Here immunoSEQ multiplex PCR was the method, and the copy in TCRdb shows in-frame clones only, minus some. Among fewer than 800,000 clones, roughly 90% were seen once, and the ten largest hold 1.5%. With regard to this clone: Its specificity is unknown.

The TCR was taken from a person aged 18-65 years who received the Ad26.COV2.S COVID-19 vaccine or a placebo. Specimen: peripheral blood, collected in a trial of Ad26.COV2.S vaccine versus placebo.

The CDR3 protein is CASRFGQEETQYF. CDR3 nucleotides: TGCGCCAGCAGGTTCGGGCAGGAGGAGACCCAGTACTTC. The genes are TRBV5-1 and TRBJ2-5, with D uncertain. Trimming cost V 5 bases and J 5 bases, with 13 bases left between them. CDR1 is SGHRS, CDR2 YFSETQ, per germline. CDR3 size: 13 residues.